This TCR beta chain emerged from a study of cytotoxic CD8 clonotypes in ibrutinib-treated CLL. In the study overall: On average, each sample had roughly 230,000 productive templates and 96,000 or so productive rearrangements.

Note on this clone: The antigen remains undetermined.

Study outcomes and limitations: At baseline, clonality was higher than in age-matched healthy donors and correlated with CD8+ counts. Progressing patients had sampling times that differed from those of sustained-remission patients.

With sequencing, the targeted depth ranged from 1 in 200,000 to 1 in 1 million T cells. Profiling relied on immunoSEQ multiplex PCR, and the TCRdb table lists in-frame clones only, not all of them. The sample lists some 200,000 clones; 79% were seen once. The length of the CDR3 is 16 residues. The V and J ends lost 4 bases and 0 bases, in that order; junction bases with no gene match: 3. Germline assignment: CDR1 MGHRA and CDR2 YSYEKL. The chain employs TRBV4-1 and TRBJ2-1; 10 bases agree with TRBD2. The sequence was collected from a human donor with chronic lymphocytic leukemia. The sequenced sample was PBMCs, obtained after 12 months of ibrutinib treatment. CDR3: CASSPGLASSYNEQFF. In DNA form, the CDR3 reads TGCGCCAGCAGCCCGGGACTAGCGAGCTCCTACAATGAGCAGTTCTTC.